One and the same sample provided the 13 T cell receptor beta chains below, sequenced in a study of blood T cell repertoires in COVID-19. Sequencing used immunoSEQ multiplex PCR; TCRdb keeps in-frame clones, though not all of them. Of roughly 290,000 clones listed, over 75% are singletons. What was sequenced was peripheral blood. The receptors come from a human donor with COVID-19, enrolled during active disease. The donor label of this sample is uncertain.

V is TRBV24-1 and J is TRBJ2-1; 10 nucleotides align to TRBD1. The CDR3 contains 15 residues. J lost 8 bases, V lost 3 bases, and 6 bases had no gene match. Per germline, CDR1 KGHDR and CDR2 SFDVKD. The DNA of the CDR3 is TGTGCCACCAGTGATCCGGGACAGGGGTTCGATGAGCAGTTCTTC. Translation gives CATSDPGQGFDEQFF.

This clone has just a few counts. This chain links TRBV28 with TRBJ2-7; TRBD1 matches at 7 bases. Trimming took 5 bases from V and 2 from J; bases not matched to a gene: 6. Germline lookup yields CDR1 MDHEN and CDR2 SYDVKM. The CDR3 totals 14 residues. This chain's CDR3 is CASSLTGVTYEQYF. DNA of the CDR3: TGTGCCAGCAGTCTCACAGGGGTCACCTACGAGCAGTACTTC. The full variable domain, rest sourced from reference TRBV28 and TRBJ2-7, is DVKVTQSSRYLVKRTGEKVFLECVQDMDHENMFWYRQDPGLGLRLIYFSYDVKMKEKGDIPEGYSVSREKKERFSLILESASTNQTSMYLCASSLTGVTYEQYFGPGTRLTVT.

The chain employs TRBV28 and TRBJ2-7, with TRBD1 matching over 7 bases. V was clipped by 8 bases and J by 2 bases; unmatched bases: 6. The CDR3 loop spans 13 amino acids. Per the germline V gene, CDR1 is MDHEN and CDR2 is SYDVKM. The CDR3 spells CASHDRAAYEQYF. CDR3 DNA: TGTGCCAGCCACGACAGGGCAGCCTACGAGCAGTACTTC.

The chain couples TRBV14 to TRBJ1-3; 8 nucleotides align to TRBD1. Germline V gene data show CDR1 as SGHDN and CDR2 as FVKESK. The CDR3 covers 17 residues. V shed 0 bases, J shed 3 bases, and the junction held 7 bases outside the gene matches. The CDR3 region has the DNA TGTGCCAGCAGCCAAGATCGGCAGGGGGCATTTGGAAACACCATATATTTT. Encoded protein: CASSQDRQGAFGNTIYF.

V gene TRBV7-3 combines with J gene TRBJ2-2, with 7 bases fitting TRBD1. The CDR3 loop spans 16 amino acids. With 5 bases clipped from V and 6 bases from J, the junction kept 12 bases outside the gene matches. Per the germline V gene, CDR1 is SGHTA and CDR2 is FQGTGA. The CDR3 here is CASSPTGDSVPGELFF. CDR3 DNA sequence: TGTGCCAGCAGCCCCACAGGGGATTCGGTGCCCGGGGAGCTGTTTTTT.

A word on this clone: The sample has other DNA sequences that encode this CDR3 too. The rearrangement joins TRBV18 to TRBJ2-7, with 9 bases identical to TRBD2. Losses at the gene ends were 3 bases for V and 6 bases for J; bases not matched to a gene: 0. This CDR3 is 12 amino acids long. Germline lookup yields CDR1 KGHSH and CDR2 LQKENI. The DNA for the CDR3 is TGTGCCAGCTCACCGCGGGAGGGCGAGCAGTACTTC. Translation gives CASSPREGEQYF.

As DNA, the CDR3 is TGCGCCAGCAGCTCAACAGGGCCCCTCTACGAGCAGTACTTC. As protein: CASSSTGPLYEQYF. This chain connects TRBV5-1 to TRBJ2-7, with TRBD1 as a possible D gene (6 bases). CDR1 is SGHRS and CDR2 is YFSETQ in the germline V gene. The CDR3 covers 14 residues. V lost 3 bases to trimming and J lost 3 bases, with 13 bases between them.

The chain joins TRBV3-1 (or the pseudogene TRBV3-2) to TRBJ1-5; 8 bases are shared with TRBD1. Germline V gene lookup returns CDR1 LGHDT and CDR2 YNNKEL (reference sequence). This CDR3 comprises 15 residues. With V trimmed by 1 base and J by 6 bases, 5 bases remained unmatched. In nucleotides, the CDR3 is TGTGCCAGCAGCCAAGGTCCAGGGGGCGTTCAGCCCCAGCATTTT. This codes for CASSQGPGGVQPQHF.

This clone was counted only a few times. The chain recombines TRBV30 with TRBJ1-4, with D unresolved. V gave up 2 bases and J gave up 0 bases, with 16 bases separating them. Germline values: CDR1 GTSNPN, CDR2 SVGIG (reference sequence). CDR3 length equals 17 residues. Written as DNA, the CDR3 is TGTGCCTGGAGTCCCCAAGGGAGCCCTGCAACTAATGAAAAACTGTTTTTT. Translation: CAWSPQGSPATNEKLFF.

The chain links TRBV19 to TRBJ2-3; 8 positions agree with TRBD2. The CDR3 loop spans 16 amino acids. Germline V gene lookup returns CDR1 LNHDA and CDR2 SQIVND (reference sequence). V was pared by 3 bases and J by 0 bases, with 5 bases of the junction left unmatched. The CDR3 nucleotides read TGTGCCAGTAGTATTGGTGCTAGCGGGAGCACAGATACGCAGTATTTT. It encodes CASSIGASGSTDTQYF.

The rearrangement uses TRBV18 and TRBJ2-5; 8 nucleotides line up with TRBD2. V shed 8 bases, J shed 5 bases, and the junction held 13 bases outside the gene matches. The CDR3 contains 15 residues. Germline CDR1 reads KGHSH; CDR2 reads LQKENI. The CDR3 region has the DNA TGTGCCAGCGCTGACGGTAGCGGGACGGGGGAGACCCAGTACTTC. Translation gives CASADGSGTGETQYF.

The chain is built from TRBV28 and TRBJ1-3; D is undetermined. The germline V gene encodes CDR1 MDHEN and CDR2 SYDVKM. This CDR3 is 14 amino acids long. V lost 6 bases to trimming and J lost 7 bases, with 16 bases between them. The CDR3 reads CASSYRGGLNTIYF. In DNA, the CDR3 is TGTGCCAGCAGCTATAGAGGAGGGTTGAACACCATATATTTT.

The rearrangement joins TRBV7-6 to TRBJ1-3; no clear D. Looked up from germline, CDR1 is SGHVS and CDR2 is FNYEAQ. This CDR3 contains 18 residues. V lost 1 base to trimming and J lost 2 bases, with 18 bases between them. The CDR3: CASSLGSAEGATGNTIYF. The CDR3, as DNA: TGTGCCAGCAGCTTAGGGTCTGCGGAGGGAGCGACTGGAAACACCATATATTTT.